The 5 T cell receptor beta chains below all came from one sample that was sequenced in a study of T-cell reconstitution after alpha-beta-depleted transplantation in children. Preparation of the TCRbeta library involved a method that used unique molecular identifiers. TCRdb redid the calling of the PCR reads with MiXCR, one entry per CDR3 protein. The table lists about 230,000 distinct CDR3 sequences, approximately 11% of them singletons. Sequences were derived from PBMCs, sampled before TCRalphabeta/CD19-depleted stem cell transplant. The receptors were sampled from a child under two years old with acute myeloid leukemia, due to receive a stem cell transplant.

There are many counts of this clonotype. V usage is TRBV20-1 and J usage is TRBJ2-7, with D perhaps matching TRBD1 or TRBD2 (5 bases each). The CDR3 consists of 12 residues. Germline V gene sequence: CDR1 DFQATT, CDR2 SNEGSKA (reference sequence). V lost 6 bases to trimming and J lost 5 bases, with 14 bases between them. The CDR3 DNA follows: TGCAGTGCCCGGGGCAATGCAGACGAGCAGTACTTC. It is translated as CSARGNADEQYF.

This clonotype has a count of ten or more. One junction end does not reproduce the germline sequence, and a read error may be involved. This rearrangement joins TRBV7-2 to TRBJ2-7; 10 nucleotides line up with TRBD2. Per the germline V gene, CDR1 is SGHTA and CDR2 is FQGNSA. The CDR3 length is 14 residues. Here the CDR3 reads CASSLAGVHYEQYF. The CDR3 DNA sequence: TGTGCCAGCAGCCTAGCGGGAGTCCATTACGAGCAGTACTTC.

This clonotype was recorded at least ten times. The rearrangement links TRBV14 to TRBJ2-2, with D maybe TRBD1 (5 bases). The CDR3 covers 15 residues. Between the trimmed V and J ends, which lost 3 bases and 2 bases, there was a span of 10 bases. Germline CDR1 and CDR2: SGHDN and FVKESK. CDR3 coding DNA: TGTGCCAGCAGCCATCGACAGAGAAACACCGGGGAGCTGTTTTTT. Its protein product is CASSHRQRNTGELFF.

At least ten counts were recorded for this clonotype. The chain joins TRBV27 to TRBJ2-7; no reliable D call. V gave up 8 bases and J gave up 3 bases, with 5 bases separating them. This CDR3 region has 10 residues. Germline V lookup: CDR1 MNHEY, CDR2 SMNVEV (reference sequence). The CDR3 loop reads CASSLYEQYF. CDR3 nucleotide sequence: TGTGCCAGCTCTCTCTACGAGCAGTACTTC.

This clonotype was seen at least ten times. The CDR3 DNA follows: TGTGCCAGCAGTTTGGAACCAAACACCGGGGAGCTGTTTTTT. Amino acid sequence: CASSLEPNTGELFF. The chain recombines TRBV12-3 or TRBV12-4 with TRBJ2-2; D gene uncertain. This CDR3 region has 14 residues. V gave up 3 bases and J gave up 2 bases, with 7 bases separating them.